This TCR beta chain stems from a study of blood T cell repertoires in COVID-19. Study-level background: Collection of acute and convalescent COVID-19 samples took place in the United States, Italy and Spain.

Repertoires were generated with immunoSEQ multiplex PCR, while TCRdb's copy carries only in-frame clones and drops some. The data hold 35,000 to 50,000 clones, with around 90% observed a single time. Germline CDR1 reads MGHRA; CDR2 reads YSYEKL. This CDR3 is 16 amino acids long. The J segment lost 5 bases and the V segment lost 0 bases, leaving 2 bases of the junction unmatched. The chain links TRBV4-1 to TRBJ2-2; 11 nucleotides line up with TRBD2. Source material: peripheral blood. The receptor was isolated from a man between 60 and 70 years old with active COVID-19. The DNA of the CDR3 is TGCGCCAGCAGCCAAGAGGTAGCGGGAGGGACCGGGGAGCTGTTTTTT. Its translation: CASSQEVAGGTGELFF.